This T cell receptor beta chain was identified during a study of beta chain features in type 1 diabetes. The authors sorted CD4+ naive, central memory, regulatory and stem cell-like memory cells via CD45RO/CCR7/CD25/CD127/CD95/CD27. The germline CDR1 and CDR2 sequences are SGHRS and YFSETQ. J was trimmed by 5 bases and V by 0 bases; bases with no gene match: 4. This CDR3 has 15 amino acids. The whole isolated RNA underwent reverse transcription, so sequencing captured expressed TCRB transcripts. Libraries were prepared by immunoSEQ multiplex PCR; TCRdb keeps only in-frame clonotypes and omits some of them. The sample comprises over 350,000 clones, less than 15% of which are singletons, and 0.019% rests with the top ten.

The receptor was isolated from a woman younger than 35 in good health. The specimen was naive CD4+ T cells from blood. This chain joins TRBV5-1 and TRBJ1-1, with 10 bases that match TRBD1. This chain's CDR3 is CASSLDGTGETEAFF. Here the CDR3 DNA reads TGCGCCAGCAGCTTGGACGGGACAGGGGAAACTGAAGCTTTCTTT. The full variable domain, in which reference TRBV5-1 and TRBJ1-1 provide the parts outside the CDR3, is KAGVTQTPRYLIKTRGQQVTLSCSPISGHRSVSWYQQTPGQGLQFLFEYFSETQRNKGNFPGRFSGRQFSNSRSEMNVSTLELGDSALYLCASSLDGTGETEAFFGQGTRLTVV.